This T cell receptor (beta chain) was obtained from a study of blood T cell repertoires in COVID-19. On the study more broadly: Acute and convalescent COVID-19 specimens originated in the United States, Italy and Spain. The analysed material was cDNA or gDNA that came from T cells, B-cell-depleted T cells, or PBMCs.

In the original processing: Reference gene primer amplification gave estimated nucleated cell counts. The repertoire was sequenced with immunoSEQ multiplex PCR; TCRdb's copy has only in-frame clones and lacks some. The V and J calls and clone size are taken from that table; D and trimming were inferred from the DNA. Of about 400,000 clones in the sample, 80% to 90% were seen once. V shed 6 bases and J 3 bases; nucleotides not matched to a gene: 4. The V gene's germline CDR1 is MNHEY and CDR2 SMNVEV (reference sequence). The CDR3 covers 13 residues. The sequenced material came from peripheral blood. The chain has TRBV27 and TRBJ2-7, with 8 bases that match TRBD1. The TCR originated in a woman aged 25 to 39 with active or convalescent COVID-19. The CDR3 reads CASRLGTGYEQYF. For the CDR3, the DNA is TGTGCCAGCAGGCTAGGGACAGGCTACGAGCAGTACTTC.